This T cell receptor beta chain was identified in a study of shared clonotypes between healthy human individuals. The CDR3 loop spans 19 amino acids. Germline V gene data show CDR1 as SGHDN and CDR2 as FVKESK. Trimming removed 5 bases from V and 0 bases from J, with 23 bases in between. This clone has only one observation. The assay was immunoSEQ multiplex PCR, and TCRdb's table has in-frame clones only and misses some. The sample lists around 600,000 clones, nearly 98% occurring once. The naive CD8 fraction comprised CD45RO-negative cells positively selected for CCR7 and excluded terminally differentiated effector memory CD45RA+ cells.

The sequenced material came from naive CD8+ T cells sorted from blood. This clonotype was sampled from a man aged 25 to 40 in good health. This chain joins TRBV14 and TRBJ2-1, with a tentative D call TRBD1 (6 bases). The CDR3 sequence is CASSYPFRDRPSSYNEQFF. The CDR3 coding sequence is TGTGCCAGCAGCTACCCCTTCCGTGACAGGCCGAGCTCCTACAATGAGCAGTTCTTC.